This T cell receptor (beta chain) was documented in a study of T cell responses to AZD1222 COVID-19 vaccine. Study-wide context: Second-dose recipients at about 4 or about 12 weeks were treated as one pooled group. Findings and caveats of the study: Baseline serostatus was positive in only six AZD1222 recipients. Mapped onto spike, vaccine-associated CD4 TCRs spanned it and were dominant at 160-218 and 743-854.

Here immunoSEQ multiplex PCR was the method, and the copy in TCRdb shows in-frame clones only, minus some. The sample consists of 80,000 to 95,000 clones, under 95% of them appearing once. V lost 2 bases and J lost 9; bases outside the gene matches: 6. Germline values: CDR1 MDHEN, CDR2 SYDVKM. This CDR3 is 16 amino acids long. Concerning this clone: What it binds is unknown.

The sequence came from an adult in good health. The material was peripheral blood, obtained on day 0 of AZD1222 vaccination. The genes are TRBV28 and TRBJ1-6, with 11 bases matching TRBD1. The CDR3 spells CASSLAGQGAISPLHF. CDR3 DNA sequence: TGTGCCAGCAGTTTAGCCGGACAGGGGGCGATTTCACCCCTCCACTTT.